This TCR beta chain is drawn from a study of brain T cells in children with intractable seizures. Findings and caveats of the study: Patients' HCMV serostatus was unknown; virus specificity rests on CDR3 similarity alone.

Details on this clone: Its target is not known.

Sequencing was limited to surgery cases with top T cell transcript signatures in brain tissue. Patients received at least one anti-epileptic drug before surgery. The CDR3 sequence is 12 residues long. The V end lost 4 bases, the J end lost 4 bases, and 7 bases lay between the germline ends. Some clones are missing from TCRdb's copy, which holds only in-frame ones; the method was immunoSEQ multiplex PCR. This sample has 80,000 or so clones, with approximately 89% found just once. The sequence came from a girl aged 2 to 9 with Rasmussen encephalitis and intractable seizures. The sample in question was peripheral blood, obtained at surgery. V is TRBV23-1 and J is TRBJ1-2; D unresolved. TRBV23-1 is classed as an ORF, of uncertain function. CDR3 sequence reads: CASSPRSYGYTF. The CDR3 region has the DNA TGCGCCAGCAGTCCTCGGAGCTATGGCTACACCTTC.